This T cell receptor (beta chain) was documented in a study of identical twins (TCRdb year 2016). In terms of the full investigation: TCR alpha and beta repertoires from monozygotic twins, unrelated adults of various ages and cord blood were deep-sequenced to test whether fetal clonotypes persist. To rule out contamination, replicate twin experiments were performed at different times with different library preparation protocols. The full study reports these points: Invariant T cells such as MAIT and iNKT could partly confound zero-insertion analyses, though diverse VJ usage argued against this for most clonotypes. Because the same donors could not be followed over many years, the conclusions depended on cross-sectional statistical analysis. Abundant cord blood beta clonotypes carried fewer insertions; young adult naive repertoires showed a weaker similar trend, while memory repertoires showed none. Compared with coincidental sharing between unrelated individuals, an excess of low generation-probability sequences was observed among out-of-frame TCR alpha sequences shared between twins. Out-of-frame TCR alpha sharing in monozygotic twins was systematically underestimated by recombination models, whereas sharing between unrelated individuals was in agreement with the recombination models. In beta out-of-frame sequences, excess twin sharing was weaker, because having fewer shared sequences lowered the signal-to-noise ratio.

Relative to germline, V is missing 5 bases and J is missing 3 bases, with 8 bases of the junction outside any gene match. Including the terminal cysteine and phenylalanine, the CDR3 comprises 15 residues. Here the CDR3 DNA is all that survives: 45 bases in frame from base 1. CDR1 SEHNR and CDR2 FQNEAQ were looked up in the germline V gene (reference sequence). Every donor in the study was a healthy Caucasian. Miltenyi CD45RO+ enrichment and human naive T-cell isolation kits were used to isolate memory (CD45RO+) and naive T cells from PBMC. The receptor library was made with 5' RACE. Data came from an Illumina HiSeq 2000. A universal primer binding site was added through template switching, and the final cDNA carried a unique molecular identifier so that TCR cDNA molecules could be counted accurately. Specific primers in the conserved constant-segment region were used to synthesize first-strand cDNA for the TCR alpha and beta chains. Each cDNA library was double barcoded, with a SMART-Mk sample barcode plus Illumina barcodes, to control for contamination. TruSeq adapter sequences along with Illumina sample barcodes were introduced in two successive PCR steps. Sequencing of the TCR alpha and beta cDNA libraries was done on the Illumina HiSeq platform using custom primers. Regarding the original processing steps: Raw reads were processed with MiGEC to extract unique molecular identifiers, and MiXCR was used to determine CDR3 positions. Recombination models were inferred per individual with the repgenHMM and IGoR tools using an EM algorithm. The analysis of shared clonotypes was done with the tcR package in R, with sharing normalized by the product of cloneset sizes. To study raw recombination free of thymic and clonal selection effects, out-of-frame nonproductive sequences were analyzed. Using fastp at Q25 and MiXCR, TCRdb reprocessed the public reads and kept productive beta chains. Each record represents a unique CDR3 protein, reported with the most common genes and DNA among its rows. The V and J calls and clone size come from TCRdb's table, not from the authors' own analysis. The sample data list 200,000 to 300,000 distinct CDR3 sequences, and about 10% of these were observed just once. The biggest ten clones account for more than 8% of the sample.

This clonotype was seen more than once but under ten times. Its antigen is currently not known. The record has no base qualities; no much larger clone is one base away. The receptor comes from a man aged 50 or older in good health. What was sequenced was memory T cells sorted from blood. Read against the paper, the sample's cell subset or site label means: CD45RO+ enriched T cells. The chain uses TRBV7-9 and TRBJ2-3, and TRBD1 matches 7 of the central bases. The CDR3: CASSARGGDTDTQYF. The sequenced DNA: TGTGCCAGCAGCGCGCGAGGGGGCGATACAGATACGCAGTATTTT.